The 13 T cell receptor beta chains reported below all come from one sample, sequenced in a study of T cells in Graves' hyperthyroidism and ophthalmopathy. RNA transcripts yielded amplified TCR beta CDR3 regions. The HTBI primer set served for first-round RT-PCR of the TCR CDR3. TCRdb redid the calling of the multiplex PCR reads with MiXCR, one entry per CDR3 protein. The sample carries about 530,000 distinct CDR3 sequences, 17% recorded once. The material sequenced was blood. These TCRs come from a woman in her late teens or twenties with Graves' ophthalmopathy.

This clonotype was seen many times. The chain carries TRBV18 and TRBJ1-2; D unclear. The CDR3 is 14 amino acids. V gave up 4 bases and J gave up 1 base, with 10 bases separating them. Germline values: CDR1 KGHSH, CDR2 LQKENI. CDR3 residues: CASSQRRDNYGYTF. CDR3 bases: TGTGCCAGCTCACAGCGGCGGGATAACTATGGCTACACCTTC.

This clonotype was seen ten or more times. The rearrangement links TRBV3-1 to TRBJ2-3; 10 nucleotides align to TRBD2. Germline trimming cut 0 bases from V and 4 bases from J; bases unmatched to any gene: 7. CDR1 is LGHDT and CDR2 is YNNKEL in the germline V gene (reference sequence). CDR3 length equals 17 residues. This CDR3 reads CASSQETSGGVPDTQYF. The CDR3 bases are TGTGCCAGCAGCCAAGAAACGAGCGGGGGGGTGCCAGATACGCAGTATTTT.

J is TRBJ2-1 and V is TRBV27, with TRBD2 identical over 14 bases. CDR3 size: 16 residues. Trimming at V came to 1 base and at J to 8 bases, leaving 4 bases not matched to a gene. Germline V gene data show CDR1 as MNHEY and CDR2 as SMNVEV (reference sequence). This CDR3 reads CASSLFAGLAGDEQFF. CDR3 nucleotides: TGTGCCAGCAGTTTATTCGCGGGACTAGCGGGAGATGAGCAGTTCTTC.

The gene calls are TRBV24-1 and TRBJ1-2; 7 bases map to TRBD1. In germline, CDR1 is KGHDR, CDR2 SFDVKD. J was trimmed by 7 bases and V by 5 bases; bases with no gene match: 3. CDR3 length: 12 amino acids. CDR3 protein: CATSVNRGGYTF. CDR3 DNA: TGTGCCACCAGTGTTAACAGGGGTGGCTACACCTTC.

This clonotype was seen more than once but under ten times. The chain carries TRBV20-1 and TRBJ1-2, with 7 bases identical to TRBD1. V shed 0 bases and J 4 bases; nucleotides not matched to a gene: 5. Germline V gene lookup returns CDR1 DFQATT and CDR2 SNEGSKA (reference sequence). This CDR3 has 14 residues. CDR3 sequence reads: CSARERQGAYGYTF. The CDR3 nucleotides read TGCAGTGCTAGAGAGAGACAGGGCGCCTATGGCTACACCTTC.

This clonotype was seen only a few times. This chain's CDR3 is CSAFTGVQNIQYF. The CDR3 DNA follows: TGCAGTGCTTTTACAGGGGTCCAAAACATTCAGTACTTC. V gene TRBV20-1 combines with J gene TRBJ2-4, with 7 nucleotides matching TRBD1. The CDR3 has 13 amino acids. The trim removed 5 bases at V and 5 bases at J, leaving 6 bases unmatched. In germline, CDR1 is DFQATT, CDR2 SNEGSKA (reference sequence).

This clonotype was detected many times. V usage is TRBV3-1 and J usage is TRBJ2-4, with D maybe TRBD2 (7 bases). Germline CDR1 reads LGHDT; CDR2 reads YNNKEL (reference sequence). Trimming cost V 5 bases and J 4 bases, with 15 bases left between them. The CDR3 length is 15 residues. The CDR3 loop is CASSEGGGGKNIQYF. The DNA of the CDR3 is TGTGCCAGCAGCGAAGGGGGAGGGGGTAAAAACATTCAGTACTTC.

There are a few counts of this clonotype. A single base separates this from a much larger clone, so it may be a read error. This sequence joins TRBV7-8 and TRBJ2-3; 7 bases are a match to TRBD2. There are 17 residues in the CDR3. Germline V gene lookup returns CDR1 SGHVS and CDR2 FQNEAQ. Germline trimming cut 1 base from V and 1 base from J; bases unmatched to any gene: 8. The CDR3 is CASSLGREGLGTDTQYF. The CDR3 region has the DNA TGTGCCAGCAGCTTAGGAAGGGAGGGGTTGGGCACAGATACGCAGTATTTT.

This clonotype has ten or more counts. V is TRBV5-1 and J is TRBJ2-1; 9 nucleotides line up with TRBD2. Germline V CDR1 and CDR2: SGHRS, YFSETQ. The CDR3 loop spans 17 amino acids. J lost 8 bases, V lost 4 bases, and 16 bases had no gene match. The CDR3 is CASSPGREGGMFHEQFF. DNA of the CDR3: TGCGCCAGCAGCCCCGGGCGGGAGGGCGGTATGTTCCATGAGCAGTTCTTC.

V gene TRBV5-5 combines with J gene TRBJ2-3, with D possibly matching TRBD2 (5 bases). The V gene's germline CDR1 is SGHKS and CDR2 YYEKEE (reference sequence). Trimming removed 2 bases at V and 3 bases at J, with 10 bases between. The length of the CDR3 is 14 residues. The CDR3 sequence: CASSFGRGTDTQYF. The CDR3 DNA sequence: TGTGCCAGCAGCTTCGGTCGGGGAACAGATACGCAGTATTTT.

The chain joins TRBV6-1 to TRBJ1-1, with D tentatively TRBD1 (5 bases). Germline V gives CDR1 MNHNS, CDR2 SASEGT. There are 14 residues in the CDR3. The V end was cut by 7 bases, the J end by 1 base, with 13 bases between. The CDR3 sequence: CASTPGTPNTEAFF. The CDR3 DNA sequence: TGTGCCAGCACCCCCGGGACCCCGAACACTGAAGCTTTCTTT.

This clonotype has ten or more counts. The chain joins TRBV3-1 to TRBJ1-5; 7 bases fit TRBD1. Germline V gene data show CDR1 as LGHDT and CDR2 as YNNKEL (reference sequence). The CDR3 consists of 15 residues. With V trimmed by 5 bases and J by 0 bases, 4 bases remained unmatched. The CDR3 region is CASSNGTASNQPQHF. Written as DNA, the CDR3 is TGTGCCAGCAGCAACGGGACAGCTAGCAATCAGCCCCAGCATTTT.

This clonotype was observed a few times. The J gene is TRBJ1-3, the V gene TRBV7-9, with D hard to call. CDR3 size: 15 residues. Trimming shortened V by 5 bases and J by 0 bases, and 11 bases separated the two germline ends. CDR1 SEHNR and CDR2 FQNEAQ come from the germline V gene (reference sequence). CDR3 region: CASSRWGISGNTIYF. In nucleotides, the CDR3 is TGTGCCAGCAGCCGGTGGGGTATCTCTGGAAACACCATATATTTT.